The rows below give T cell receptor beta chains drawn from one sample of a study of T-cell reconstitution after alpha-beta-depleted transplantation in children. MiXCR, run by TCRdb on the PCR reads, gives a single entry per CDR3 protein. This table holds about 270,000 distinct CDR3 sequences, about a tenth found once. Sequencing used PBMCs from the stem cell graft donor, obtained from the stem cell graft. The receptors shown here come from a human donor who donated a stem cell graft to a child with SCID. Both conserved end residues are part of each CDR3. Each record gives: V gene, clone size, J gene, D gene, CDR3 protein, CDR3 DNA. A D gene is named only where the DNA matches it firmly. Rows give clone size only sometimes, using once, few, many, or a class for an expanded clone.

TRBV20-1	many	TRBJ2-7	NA	CSATGTSYEQYF	TGCAGTGCTACCGGGACCTCCTACGAGCAGTACTTC
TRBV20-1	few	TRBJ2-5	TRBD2	CSASYRLAGKQETQYF	TGCAGTGCTAGCTATCGGCTAGCGGGGAAGCAAGAGACCCAGTACTTC
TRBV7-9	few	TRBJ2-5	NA	CASSLAPSVRETQYF	TGTGCCAGCAGCTTAGCCCCTAGCGTCAGAGAGACCCAGTACTTC
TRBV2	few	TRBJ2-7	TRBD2	CAYGLAGGYEQYF	TGTGCCTATGGACTAGCGGGGGGCTACGAGCAGTACTTC
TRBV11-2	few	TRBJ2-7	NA	CASRFSDSYEQYF	TGTGCCAGCAGGTTTAGCGACTCCTACGAGCAGTACTTC
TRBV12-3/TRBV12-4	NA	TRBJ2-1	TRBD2	CASSFGTSTNEQFF	TGTGCCAGCAGTTTCGGGACTAGCACCAATGAGCAGTTCTTC
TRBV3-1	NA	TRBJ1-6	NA	CASSRGQYNSPLHF	TGTGCCAGCAGCCGTGGACAGTATAATTCACCCCTCCACTTT
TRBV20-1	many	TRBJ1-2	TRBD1	CSARRDSGYGYTF	TGCAGTGCTAGAAGGGACAGTGGCTATGGCTACACCTTC
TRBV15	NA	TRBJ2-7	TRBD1	CATSEQQGSYEQYF	TGTGCCACCAGCGAGCAACAGGGGTCTTACGAGCAGTACTTC
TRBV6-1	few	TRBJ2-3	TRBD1	CASRKGQGPTDTQYF	TGTGCCAGCAGAAAGGGACAGGGTCCGACAGATACGCAGTATTTT
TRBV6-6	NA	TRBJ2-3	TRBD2	CATSGGITDTQYF	TGTGCCACCAGCGGGGGAATCACAGATACGCAGTATTTT
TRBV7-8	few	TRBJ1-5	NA	CASSFGVGNQPQHF	TGTGCCAGCAGCTTCGGGGTCGGTAATCAGCCCCAGCATTTT
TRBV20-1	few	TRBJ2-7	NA	CSATTSGGRYEQYF	TGCAGTGCTACAACCTCCGGGGGAAGATACGAGCAGTACTTC
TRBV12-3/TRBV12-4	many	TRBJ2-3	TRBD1	CASSSGTVTYFTQYF	TGTGCCAGCAGTTCCGGGACAGTTACTTATTTTACGCAGTATTTT
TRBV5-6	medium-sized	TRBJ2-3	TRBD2	CASSSLFGRGVTDTQYF	TGTGCCAGCAGCTCCCTGTTCGGGCGGGGGGTCACAGATACGCAGTATTTT
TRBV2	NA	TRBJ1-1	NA	CASSRPGDGTEAFF	TGTGCCAGCAGCAGACCAGGGGACGGCACTGAAGCTTTCTTT
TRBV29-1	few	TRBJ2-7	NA	CSVGGAGREQYF	TGCAGCGTTGGGGGCGCAGGTCGCGAGCAGTACTTC
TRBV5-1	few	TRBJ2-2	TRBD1	CASKDRDRNTGELFF	TGCGCCAGTAAAGACCGGGACAGGAACACCGGGGAGCTGTTTTTT
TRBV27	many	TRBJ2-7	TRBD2	CASSLSWRGTYEQYF	TGTGCCAGCAGTTTATCGTGGCGGGGGACCTACGAGCAGTACTTC
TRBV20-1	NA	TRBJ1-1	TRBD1	CSARSPGQFTGNTEAFF	TGCAGTGCTAGAAGCCCGGGACAGTTCACAGGGAACACTGAAGCTTTCTTT
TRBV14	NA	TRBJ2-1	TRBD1	CASSQVTGAKGEQFF	TGTGCCAGCAGCCAAGTAACAGGGGCTAAGGGTGAGCAGTTCTTC
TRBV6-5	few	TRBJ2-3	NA	CASSSPPGATDTQYF	TGTGCCAGCAGTTCCCCCCCTGGGGCCACAGATACGCAGTATTTT
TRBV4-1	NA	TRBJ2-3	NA	CASSQDRFRADTQYF	TGCGCCAGCAGCCAAGACAGGTTCCGGGCAGATACGCAGTATTTT
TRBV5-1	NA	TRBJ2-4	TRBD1	CASSSGQEVNIQYF	TGCGCCAGCAGCTCTGGACAGGAGGTAAACATTCAGTACTTC
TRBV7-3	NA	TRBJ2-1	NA	CASSLGGVGYNEQFF	TGTGCCAGCAGCTTAGGCGGGGTTGGGTACAATGAGCAGTTCTTC
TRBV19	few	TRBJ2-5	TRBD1	CASSIYFSQGQYTQETQYF	TGTGCCAGTAGTATTTATTTTAGTCAGGGACAGTACACCCAAGAGACCCAGTACTTC
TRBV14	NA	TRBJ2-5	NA	CASSHWDVSWETQYF	TGTGCCAGCAGCCACTGGGACGTATCATGGGAGACCCAGTACTTC
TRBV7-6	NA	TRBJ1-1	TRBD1	CASSPRDRGFNTEAFF	TGTGCCAGCAGCCCCCGGGACAGGGGTTTTAACACTGAAGCTTTCTTT
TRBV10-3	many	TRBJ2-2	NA	CAISDTAGTGELFF	TGTGCCATCAGTGACACGGCGGGGACCGGGGAGCTGTTTTTT
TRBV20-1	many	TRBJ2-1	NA	CSAEGLQGYNEQFF	TGCAGTGCTGAAGGACTGCAGGGTTACAATGAGCAGTTCTTC
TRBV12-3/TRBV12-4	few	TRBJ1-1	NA	CASSLMQGETEAFF	TGTGCCAGCAGTTTAATGCAGGGAGAAACTGAAGCTTTCTTT